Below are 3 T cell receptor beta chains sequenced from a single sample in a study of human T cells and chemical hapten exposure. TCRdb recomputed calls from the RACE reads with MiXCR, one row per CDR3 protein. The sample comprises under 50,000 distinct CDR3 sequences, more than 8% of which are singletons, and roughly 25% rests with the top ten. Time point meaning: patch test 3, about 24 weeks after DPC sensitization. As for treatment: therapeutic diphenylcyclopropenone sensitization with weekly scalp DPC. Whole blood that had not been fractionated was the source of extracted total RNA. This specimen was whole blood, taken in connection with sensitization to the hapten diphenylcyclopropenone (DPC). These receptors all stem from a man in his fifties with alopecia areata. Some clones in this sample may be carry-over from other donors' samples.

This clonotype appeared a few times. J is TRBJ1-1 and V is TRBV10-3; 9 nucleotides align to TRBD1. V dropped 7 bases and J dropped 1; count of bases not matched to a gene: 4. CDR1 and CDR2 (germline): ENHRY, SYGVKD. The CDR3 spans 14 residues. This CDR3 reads CAITQGQGNTEAFF. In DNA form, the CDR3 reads TGTGCCATCACCCAGGGACAGGGGAACACTGAAGCTTTCTTT.

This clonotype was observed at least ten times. The CDR3, as DNA: TGTGCCAGCAGCCCTAGGACAGGTCCTAATGAAAAACTGTTTTTT. Its protein product is CASSPRTGPNEKLFF. V usage is TRBV7-9 and J usage is TRBJ1-4; the match to TRBD1 covers 7 bases. V dropped 5 bases and J dropped 3; count of bases not matched to a gene: 6. There are 15 residues in the CDR3. Germline CDR1 and CDR2: SEHNR and FQNEAQ (reference sequence).

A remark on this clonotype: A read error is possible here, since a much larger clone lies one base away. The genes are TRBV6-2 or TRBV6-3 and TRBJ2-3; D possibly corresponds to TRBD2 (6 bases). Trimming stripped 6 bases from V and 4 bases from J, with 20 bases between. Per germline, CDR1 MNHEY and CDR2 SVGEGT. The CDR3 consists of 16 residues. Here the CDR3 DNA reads TGTGCCAGCAGATACGGCGAGACCGGGACTTCAGATACGCAGTATTTT. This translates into CASRYGETGTSDTQYF.